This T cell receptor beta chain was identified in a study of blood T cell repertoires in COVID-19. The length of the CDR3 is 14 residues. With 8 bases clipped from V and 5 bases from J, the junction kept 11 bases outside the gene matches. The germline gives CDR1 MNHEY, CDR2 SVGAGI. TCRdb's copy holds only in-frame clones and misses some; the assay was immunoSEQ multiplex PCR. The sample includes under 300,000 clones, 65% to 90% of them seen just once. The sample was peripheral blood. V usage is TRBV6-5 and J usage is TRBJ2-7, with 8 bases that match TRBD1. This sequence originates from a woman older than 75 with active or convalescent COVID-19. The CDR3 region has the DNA TGTGCCAGCCTGATGGACAGGGCGTCCCACGAGCAGTACTTC. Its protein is CASLMDRASHEQYF.